The 22 T cell receptor beta chains presented below share a single source sample, sequenced in a study of T cell responses to AZD1222 COVID-19 vaccine. Using immunoSEQ multiplex PCR, the repertoire was profiled, and TCRdb retains in-frame clones only, with some absent. The sample lists more than 100,000 clones, around 86% occurring once. Sequenced here: peripheral blood, sampled on day 0 of AZD1222 vaccination. All receptors come from an adult in good health.

The CDR3 region is CASSVAGTGAYEQYF. CDR3 in DNA: TGTGCCAGCAGCGTGGCCGGGACAGGGGCCTACGAGCAGTACTTC. The chain has TRBV9 and TRBJ2-7, with 10 nucleotides matching TRBD1. The CDR3 length is 15 residues. Germline CDR1 and CDR2: SGDLS and YYNGEE. V trimming: 2 bases; J trimming: 2 bases; junction bases outside the gene matches: 4.

The J gene is TRBJ2-2, the V gene TRBV5-1; 12 positions match TRBD2. The CDR3 has 17 residues. From germline, CDR1 is SGHRS and CDR2 YFSETQ. The junction had 8 bases not matched to a gene; V was cut back by 4 bases and J by 4 bases. DNA for the CDR3: TGCGCCAGCAGCACCGGACTAGCGGGGTCATCCACCGGGGAGCTGTTTTTT. The encoded protein is CASSTGLAGSSTGELFF. The entire variable domain, with the rest obtained from reference TRBV5-1 and TRBJ2-2, is as follows: KAGVTQTPRYLIKTRGQQVTLSCSPISGHRSVSWYQQTPGQGLQFLFEYFSETQRNKGNFPGRFSGRQFSNSRSEMNVSTLELGDSALYLCASSTGLAGSSTGELFFGEGSRLTVL.

As to this clone: Other DNA sequences in this specimen translate into the identical CDR3. V usage is TRBV15 and J usage is TRBJ1-4, with D perhaps TRBD1 (6 bases). Trimming took off 9 bases at V and 3 bases at J, with 14 bases between the two ends. Germline V gene sequence: CDR1 LNHNV, CDR2 YYDKDF (reference sequence). CDR3 length: 14 residues. CDR3 sequence reads: CATSRDISNEKLFF. Written as DNA, the CDR3 is TGTGCCACTTCGCGGGACATTTCTAATGAAAAACTGTTTTTT.

The rearrangement joins TRBV5-1 to TRBJ1-3, with a possible D match to TRBD1 (5 bases). Trimming took 6 bases from V and 0 from J, leaving 16 bases between them. The CDR3 sequence is 16 residues long. The germline V gene encodes CDR1 SGHRS and CDR2 YFSETQ. CDR3 in DNA: TGCGCCAGCACCCCGTCTGGGGGGAGCTCTGGAAACACCATATATTTT. Protein product: CASTPSGGSSGNTIYF.

CDR3 sequence reads: CASSLTGARNTGELFF. The CDR3 bases are TGCGCCAGCAGCTTGACGGGGGCGAGAAACACCGGGGAGCTGTTTTTT. The V call is TRBV5-1, the J call TRBJ2-2; D assignment may be TRBD1 or TRBD2 (6 bases each). This CDR3 is 16 amino acids long. Germline V gene data show CDR1 as SGHRS and CDR2 as YFSETQ. V dropped 1 base and J dropped 2 bases, with 12 bases sitting between them.

The rearrangement links TRBV9 to TRBJ1-2; D perhaps matches TRBD1 (5 bases). V gave up 3 bases and J gave up 5 bases, with 20 bases separating them. Germline CDR1 reads SGDLS; CDR2 reads YYNGEE. There are 16 residues in the CDR3. The CDR3 spells CASSASRWGGRYGYTF. The DNA for the CDR3 is TGTGCCAGCAGCGCCTCCCGGTGGGGCGGCAGATATGGCTACACCTTC.

This clone has just a few counts. The chain joins TRBV6-5 to TRBJ1-1; D not certain. The CDR3 has 13 amino acids. Between the trimmed V and J ends, which lost 7 bases and 8 bases, there was a span of 17 bases. CDR1 and CDR2 from the germline V gene are MNHEY and SVGAGI. The CDR3 loop reads CASMEAAPLEAFF. The CDR3, as DNA: TGTGCCAGCATGGAGGCAGCCCCACTAGAAGCTTTCTTT.

This chain connects TRBV4-2 to TRBJ2-5; the match to TRBD1 covers 12 bases. CDR1 is LGHNA and CDR2 is YNFKEQ in the germline V gene. The CDR3 covers 16 residues. V was pared by 1 base and J by 2 bases, with 2 bases of the junction left unmatched. DNA for the CDR3: TGTGCCAGCAGCCAAGGGGACAGGGGGCAACAAGAGACCCAGTACTTC. Its protein is CASSQGDRGQQETQYF.

The CDR3 here is CASGLRIGGGARNQPQHF. CDR3 nucleotide sequence: TGTGCTAGTGGTTTGAGGATTGGAGGGGGGGCGCGGAATCAGCCCCAGCATTTT. The rearrangement joins TRBV12-5 to TRBJ1-5; TRBD1 might be the D (6 bases). The ends were cut back, 2 bases at V and 4 bases at J, with 21 bases in the middle. The V gene's germline CDR1 is LGHNT and CDR2 FRNRAP. The CDR3 runs to 18 residues.

The J gene is TRBJ1-1, the V gene TRBV7-9; TRBD1 agrees at 7 bases. This CDR3 has 18 residues. Looked up from germline, CDR1 is SEHNR and CDR2 is FQNEAQ (reference sequence). The ends lost 1 base at V and 1 base at J; junction bases unmatched: 12. In DNA form, the CDR3 reads TGTGCCAGCAGCTTAGGATTGTGGGGAGGGGGCAGGAACACTGAAGCTTTCTTT. It codes for CASSLGLWGGGRNTEAFF.

This clone was observed once. J is TRBJ1-4 and V is TRBV7-2, with 9 bases lining up with TRBD1. J gave up 10 bases and V 5 bases, and 11 bases lay outside the gene matches. The germline V gene has CDR1 SGHTA and CDR2 FQGNSA. This CDR3 contains 15 residues. The DNA of the CDR3 is TGTGCCAGCAGCCTCCGGGACAGGGAATGGGGAAAACTGTTTTTT. Its protein product is CASSLRDREWGKLFF.

This chain connects TRBV7-9 to TRBJ1-2, with D possibly TRBD1 on 6 matching bases. Germline CDR1 is SEHNR and CDR2 is FQNEAQ (reference sequence). The CDR3 runs 13 residues. Trimming stripped 6 bases from V and 8 bases from J, with 16 bases between. The CDR3 DNA reads as TGTGCCAGCAGATCCCCGGGACAATGGGGCTACACCTTC. This translates into CASRSPGQWGYTF.

The V call is TRBV5-1, the J call TRBJ2-2; weak D call: TRBD1 (6 bases). The germline gives CDR1 SGHRS, CDR2 YFSETQ. This CDR3 spans 15 amino acids. V shed 0 bases and J shed 3 bases, with 9 bases lying between them. The CDR3 DNA follows: TGCGCCAGCAGCTTGGAAGGGGGACACACCGGGGAGCTGTTTTTT. Translated: CASSLEGGHTGELFF.

The rearrangement links TRBV5-1 to TRBJ1-6; no definite D call. From germline, CDR1 is SGHRS and CDR2 YFSETQ. The CDR3 runs 14 residues. The V gene lost 0 bases and the J gene lost 8 bases, with 9 bases spanning the gap. CDR3 DNA sequence: TGCGCCAGCAGCTTGGCCCCTCGATATTCACCCCTCCACTTT. Its protein is CASSLAPRYSPLHF.

The V and J genes are TRBV19 and TRBJ2-7; 7 positions match TRBD2. J lost 4 bases, V lost 4 bases, and 7 bases had no gene match. Looked up from germline, CDR1 is LNHDA and CDR2 is SQIVND (reference sequence). This CDR3 has 14 residues. In DNA form, the CDR3 reads TGTGCCAGTAGTAGACAAGCGGGGCCATACGAGCAGTACTTC. This gives the protein CASSRQAGPYEQYF. The full variable domain, in which reference TRBV19 and TRBJ2-7 provide the parts outside the CDR3, is DGGITQSPKYLFRKEGQNVTLSCEQNLNHDAMYWYRQDPGQGLRLIYYSQIVNDFQKGDIAEGYSVSREKKESFPLTVTSAQKNPTAFYLCASSRQAGPYEQYFGPGTRLTVT.

This chain joins TRBV27 and TRBJ2-5, with 9 bases fitting TRBD2. The CDR3 spans 15 residues. Germline trimming cut 6 bases from V and 2 bases from J; bases unmatched to any gene: 7. Germline V gene lookup returns CDR1 MNHEY and CDR2 SMNVEV (reference sequence). DNA of the CDR3: TGTGCCAGCAGCCCATACCTAGCGGGGCAAGAGACCCAGTACTTC. It codes for CASSPYLAGQETQYF.

This chain joins TRBV12-3 or TRBV12-4 and TRBJ2-5; 8 nucleotides match TRBD1. CDR3 length: 11 residues. Germline trimming cut 6 bases from V and 9 bases from J; bases unmatched to any gene: 3. Here the CDR3 DNA reads TGTGCCAGCAGCCAGGGGGCTGCCCAGTACTTC. Protein: CASSQGAAQYF.

The V call is TRBV4-1, the J call TRBJ1-1, with D perhaps matching TRBD1 (5 bases). Germline V gene lookup returns CDR1 MGHRA and CDR2 YSYEKL. CDR3 length: 14 amino acids. Trimming shortened V by 3 bases and J by 3 bases, and 11 bases separated the two germline ends. CDR3 DNA: TGCGCCAGCAGCCAGGTCGGGGCAGACACTGAAGCTTTCTTT. Protein sequence: CASSQVGADTEAFF.

The chain is built from TRBV13 and TRBJ2-1; the match to TRBD1 covers 8 bases. Germline CDR1 and CDR2: PRHDT and FYEKMQ (reference sequence). V shed 4 bases, J shed 1 base, and the junction held 3 bases outside the gene matches. The CDR3 has 15 residues. The CDR3 DNA follows: TGTGCCAGCAGCTCTACAGGGGGTTCCTACAATGAGCAGTTCTTC. Residues: CASSSTGGSYNEQFF.

This chain joins TRBV27 and TRBJ1-1; D is undetermined. V was cut by 0 bases and J by 12 bases, with 17 bases left in between. Germline CDR1 MNHEY, CDR2 SMNVEV (reference sequence). The CDR3 is made up of 14 amino acids. Here the CDR3 reads CASSLSIIEGLSFF. The DNA of the CDR3 is TGTGCCAGCAGTTTATCGATAATTGAGGGTTTGTCTTTCTTT.

This chain uses TRBV5-1 with TRBJ1-4; 11 nucleotides agree with TRBD1. This CDR3 spans 15 amino acids. CDR1 and CDR2 (germline): SGHRS, YFSETQ. With 4 bases clipped from V and 6 bases from J, the junction kept 5 bases outside the gene matches. In nucleotides, the CDR3 is TGCGCCAGCAGCCCTGGGACAGGGGGGGATGAAAAACTGTTTTTT. As protein: CASSPGTGGDEKLFF.

The V gene is TRBV27, the J gene TRBJ2-1, with D possibly TRBD1 on 6 matching bases. The CDR3 covers 15 residues. V lost 2 bases and J lost 5, with 13 bases in between. Looked up from germline, CDR1 is MNHEY and CDR2 is SMNVEV (reference sequence). This CDR3 reads CASSLRWGPNNEQFF. In DNA form, the CDR3 reads TGTGCCAGCAGTTTAAGGTGGGGGCCGAACAATGAGCAGTTCTTC.